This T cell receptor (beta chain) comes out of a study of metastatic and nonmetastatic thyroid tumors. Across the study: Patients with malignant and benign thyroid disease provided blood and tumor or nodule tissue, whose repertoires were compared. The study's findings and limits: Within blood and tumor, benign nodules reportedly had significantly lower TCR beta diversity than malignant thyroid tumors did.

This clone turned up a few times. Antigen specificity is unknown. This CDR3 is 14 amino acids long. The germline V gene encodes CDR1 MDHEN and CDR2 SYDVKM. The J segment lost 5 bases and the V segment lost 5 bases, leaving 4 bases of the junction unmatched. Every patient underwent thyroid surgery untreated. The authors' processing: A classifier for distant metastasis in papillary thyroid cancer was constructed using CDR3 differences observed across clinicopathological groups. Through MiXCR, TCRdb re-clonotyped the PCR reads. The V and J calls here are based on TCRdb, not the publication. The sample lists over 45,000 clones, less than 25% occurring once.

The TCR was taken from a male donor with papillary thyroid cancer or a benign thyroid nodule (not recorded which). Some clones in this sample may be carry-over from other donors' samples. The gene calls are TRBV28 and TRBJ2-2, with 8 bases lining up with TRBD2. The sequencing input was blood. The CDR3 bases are TGTGCCAGCAGTCGGGGGGGCGCTACCGGGGAGCTGTTTTTT. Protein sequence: CASSRGGATGELFF.